This TCR beta chain was identified during a study of blood T cells in healthy people across ages (dated by TCRdb to about 2015). Study-wide context: In model experiments, template switching captured about one uniquely barcoded TCR beta cDNA molecule for every two T cells. To track age-related changes in TCR beta repertoire diversity, the study relied on deep sequencing normalized with unique cDNA molecular identifiers. To avoid experimental bias, donors of different ages were distributed randomly across sequencing lanes. Two additional independent replicas of 1 million unique cDNA reads from the same blood draw were analyzed for two donors (one aged 18 to 29 and one aged 80 or older). Donors were grouped into four age groups: young (average roughly 17 years), middle-aged (roughly 37), aged (roughly 62) and long-lived (less than 85).

About this clonotype: Its antigen target is currently unknown. No much larger clone exists at a distance of one base, and base qualities are not known.

What the authors observed across the whole study: Bulk unsorted PBMC profiling prevented conclusive comparison of naive and antigen-experienced compartments. Because donor CMV infection status was unknown, age-related changes in expanded clonotypes were potentially confounded. Observed TCR beta diversity per million T cells fell roughly linearly with age, and a significant reduction was already apparent by age roughly 41. Compared with the aged group, the long-lived group had more naive CD4+ T cells, fewer expanded clones and increased TCR diversity, suggesting age selection. Observed TCR beta diversity correlated strongly with the percentage of naive T cells measured by flow cytometry. Estimates of total diversity based on one million sequenced T cells were regarded as lower bounds and as underestimates.

The germline V gene provides CDR1 SGHTA and CDR2 FQGNSA. The V end loses 4 bases and the J end loses 8 bases, and a stretch of 20 bases separates them. Spanning cysteine to phenylalanine, the CDR3 consists of 15 amino acids. Of all the DNA, just the CDR3 is kept, 45 bases in frame from base 1. Library generation was performed with 5' RACE. Sequenced using an Illumina HiSeq 2500. A second roughly 6 to 12 cycle PCR used a sample-barcoded 5' primer and a J-beta primer mix. A unique molecular identifier was introduced onto each TCR beta cDNA molecule by a template-switch 5' adaptor carrying 12 random nucleotides. Each sample yielded at least 2.5 million CDR3-containing paired-end reads. All of the RNA was converted into first-strand cDNA using the Mint cDNA synthesis kit, with a TRBC-specific oligonucleotide serving as the primer. Following uracil-DNA glycosylase treatment, all cDNA underwent a first 18-cycle PCR with the universal primers M1SS and BC2_uni_R. The authors' pipeline ran thus. For normalization, 1 million high-quality reads were randomly selected from each sample, with every read carrying a distinct molecular identifier. Instead of being binned into consensus sequences, reads that shared molecular identifiers were thrown out. MiTCR, with a Q25 quality threshold and the strictest error-elimination algorithm, was used for CDR3 identification, clonotype clustering and error correction. A nonparametric unseen species model with Euler transformation was used to estimate a lower bound on total TCR beta diversity. The raw public reads went through TCRdb reprocessing: fastp at Q25, MiXCR clone calling, in-frame beta chains kept. Rows are unified per CDR3 protein, each entry keeping the most common DNA and genes. V and J calls and clone size were set by TCRdb, not the authors. The sample contains hundreds of thousands of distinct CDR3 sequences, under 80% of them found a single time. Roughly 26% of the sample lies in the top ten.

The approximately 40 donors, aged 6 to 90 years, were systemically healthy Caucasian individuals from Russia. Each donor gave around 9 milliliters of peripheral blood, collected into EDTA-treated Vacutainer tubes. Ficoll-Paque density-gradient centrifugation was used to isolate PBMCs, with at least 6.5 million per sample. Total RNA, at least 6 micrograms per sample, was extracted from PBMCs with Trizol reagent. The percentages of naive CD45RAhigh/CD27high T cells were determined by flow cytometry on a PBMC aliquot from every donor. The source is a young man in good health. Recombination connected TRBV7-2 to TRBJ1-2; a tentative D match to TRBD1 spans 6 bases. Sequenced sample: blood. The DNA reads TGTGCCAGCAGCTCAATTAAGGGGGGGGCGGCCGGCTACACCTTC. This sequence encodes CASSSIKGGAAGYTF.